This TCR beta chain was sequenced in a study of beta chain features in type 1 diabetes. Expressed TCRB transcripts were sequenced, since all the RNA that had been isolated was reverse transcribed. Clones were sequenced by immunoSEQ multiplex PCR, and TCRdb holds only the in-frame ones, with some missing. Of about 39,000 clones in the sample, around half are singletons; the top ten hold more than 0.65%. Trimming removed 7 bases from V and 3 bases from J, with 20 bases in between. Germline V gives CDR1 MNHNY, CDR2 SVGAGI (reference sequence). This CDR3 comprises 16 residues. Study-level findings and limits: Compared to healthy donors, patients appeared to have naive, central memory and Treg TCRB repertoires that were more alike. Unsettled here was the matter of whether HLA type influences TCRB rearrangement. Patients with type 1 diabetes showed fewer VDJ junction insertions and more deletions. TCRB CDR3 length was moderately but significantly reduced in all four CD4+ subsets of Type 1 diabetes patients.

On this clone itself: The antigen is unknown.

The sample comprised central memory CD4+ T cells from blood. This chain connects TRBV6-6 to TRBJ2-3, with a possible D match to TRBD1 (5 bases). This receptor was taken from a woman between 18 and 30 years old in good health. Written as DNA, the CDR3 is TGTGCCAGCATCCCCCGACAGAGTTTGGGAACAGATACGCAGTATTTT. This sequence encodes CASIPRQSLGTDTQYF.